Listed below are T cell receptor beta chains from one sample, sequenced in a study of CD8+CD57+ T cells in acquired aplastic anemia. MiXCR, run by TCRdb on the reads, gives a single entry per CDR3 protein. Of approximately 120,000 distinct CDR3 sequences in the sample, approximately 36% were seen once. The sequencing sample was made of sorted CD4+, CD8+, or CD8+CD57+ T cells (not recorded which) from PBMCs. These receptors were collected from a human donor with aplastic anemia. Both conserved end residues are part of each CDR3. Fields, in order: clone size, V gene, J gene, D gene, CDR3 DNA, CDR3 protein. The D gene is left open where the match is weak. Clone size is stated in some rows and not others, as once, few, many or a class when expanded.

clone size: .; V gene: TRBV6-1; J gene: TRBJ2-1; D gene: .; CDR3 DNA: TGTGCCAGCAGCCGCGACAGGAGCTCCTACAATGAGCAGTTCTTC; CDR3 protein: CASSRDRSSYNEQFF
clone size: .; V gene: TRBV10-3; J gene: TRBJ1-2; D gene: .; CDR3 DNA: TGTGCCATCAGTGGTGGGGGAAGTGGAAACACCTTC; CDR3 protein: CAISGGGSGNTF
clone size: many; V gene: TRBV27; J gene: TRBJ1-2; D gene: .; CDR3 DNA: TGTGCCAGCAGCAGAGATGGCTACACCTTC; CDR3 protein: CASSRDGYTF
clone size: few; V gene: TRBV11-1; J gene: TRBJ1-1; D gene: .; CDR3 DNA: TGTGCCAGCAGCCCCCACCGAGGGGACACTGAAGCTTTCTTT; CDR3 protein: CASSPHRGDTEAFF
clone size: few; V gene: TRBV3-1; J gene: TRBJ1-3; D gene: .; CDR3 DNA: TGTGCCAGCAGCTACTACAGTGAGGGAAACACCATATATTTT; CDR3 protein: CASSYYSEGNTIYF
clone size: .; V gene: TRBV25-1; J gene: TRBJ1-1; D gene: .; CDR3 DNA: TGTGCCAGCGGTATCCAGAACACTGAAGCTTTCTTT; CDR3 protein: CASGIQNTEAFF
clone size: many; V gene: TRBV7-8; J gene: TRBJ1-5; D gene: .; CDR3 DNA: TGTGCCAGCAGCTCCGGACCCGACAATCAGCCCCAGCATTTT; CDR3 protein: CASSSGPDNQPQHF
clone size: .; V gene: TRBV3-1; J gene: TRBJ1-6; D gene: .; CDR3 DNA: TGTGCCAGCAGCCCAGCTTGGGCGGGGAAGAATTCACCCCTCCACTTT; CDR3 protein: CASSPAWAGKNSPLHF
clone size: .; V gene: TRBV2; J gene: TRBJ2-7; D gene: .; CDR3 DNA: TGTGCCAGCAGTTCGGCAGGAGCCCACTACGAGCAGTACTTC; CDR3 protein: CASSSAGAHYEQYF
clone size: once; V gene: TRBV9; J gene: TRBJ2-7; D gene: .; CDR3 DNA: TGTGCCAGCAGCGTAGGCCCACAGCGCGCGCCGGGCGAGCAGTACTTC; CDR3 protein: CASSVGPQRAPGEQYF
clone size: .; V gene: TRBV7-2; J gene: TRBJ2-6; D gene: .; CDR3 DNA: TGTGCCAGCAGCAGAGTGGCCGATGGGGCCAACGTCCTGACTTTC; CDR3 protein: CASSRVADGANVLTF
clone size: .; V gene: TRBV2; J gene: TRBJ2-5; D gene: .; CDR3 DNA: TGTGCCAGCAGTGAAACAGGAATAGAGACCCAGTACTTC; CDR3 protein: CASSETGIETQYF
clone size: once; V gene: TRBV11-2; J gene: TRBJ2-6; D gene: TRBD1; CDR3 DNA: TGTGCCAGCAGTTTAGTGACAGGGATCTCTGGGGCCAACGTCCTGACTTTC; CDR3 protein: CASSLVTGISGANVLTF
clone size: .; V gene: TRBV2; J gene: TRBJ2-2; D gene: TRBD2; CDR3 DNA: TGTGCCAGCAGTGGACTAGCGGCAAACACCGGGGAGCTGTTTTTT; CDR3 protein: CASSGLAANTGELFF
clone size: many; V gene: TRBV5-1; J gene: TRBJ2-3; D gene: .; CDR3 DNA: TGCGCCAGCAGCCCGTCGACCCCTAGCACAGATACGCAGTATTTT; CDR3 protein: CASSPSTPSTDTQYF
clone size: .; V gene: TRBV5-1; J gene: TRBJ1-6; D gene: TRBD1; CDR3 DNA: TGCGCCAGCAGCTCTGGACAGGGGTATTCACCCCTCCACTTT; CDR3 protein: CASSSGQGYSPLHF
clone size: .; V gene: TRBV18; J gene: TRBJ1-5; D gene: .; CDR3 DNA: TGTGCCAGCTCACCCGAGCCGGGTCTCAATCAGCCCCAGCATTTT; CDR3 protein: CASSPEPGLNQPQHF
clone size: many; V gene: TRBV9; J gene: TRBJ1-6; D gene: TRBD1; CDR3 DNA: TGTGCCAGCAGCGGGACAGGGAACTCACCCCTCCACTTT; CDR3 protein: CASSGTGNSPLHF
clone size: once; V gene: TRBV18; J gene: TRBJ2-1; D gene: TRBD2; CDR3 DNA: TGTGCCAGCTCACCACTAGCGGGGGAGGGCAATGAGCAGTTCTTC; CDR3 protein: CASSPLAGEGNEQFF
clone size: many; V gene: TRBV7-8; J gene: TRBJ2-3; D gene: .; CDR3 DNA: TGTGCCAGCAGCTTAGTTCCAGGGCCCCATCCACAGTATTTT; CDR3 protein: CASSLVPGPHPQYF
clone size: many; V gene: TRBV20-1; J gene: TRBJ2-4; D gene: TRBD1; CDR3 DNA: TGCAGTGCTAGAGACCGGACAGGCGGAGCCAAAAACATTCAGTACTTC; CDR3 protein: CSARDRTGGAKNIQYF